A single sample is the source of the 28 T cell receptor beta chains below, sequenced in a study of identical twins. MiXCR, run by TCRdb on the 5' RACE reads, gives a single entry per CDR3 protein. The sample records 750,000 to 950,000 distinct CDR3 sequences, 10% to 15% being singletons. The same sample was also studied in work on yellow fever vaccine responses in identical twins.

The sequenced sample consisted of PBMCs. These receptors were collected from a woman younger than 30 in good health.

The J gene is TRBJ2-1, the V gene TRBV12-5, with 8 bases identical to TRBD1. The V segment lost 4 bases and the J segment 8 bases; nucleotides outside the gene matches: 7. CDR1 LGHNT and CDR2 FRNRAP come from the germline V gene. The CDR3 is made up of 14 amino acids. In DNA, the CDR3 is TGTGCTAGTGGTTCCTCGGACAGGGCGGATGAGCAGTTCTTC. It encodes CASGSSDRADEQFF.

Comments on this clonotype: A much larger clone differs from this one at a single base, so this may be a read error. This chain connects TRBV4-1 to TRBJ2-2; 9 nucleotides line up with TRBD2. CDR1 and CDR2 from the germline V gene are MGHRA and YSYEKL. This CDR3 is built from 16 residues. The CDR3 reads CASGQVLAGRIGELFF. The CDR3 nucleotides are TGCGCCAGCGGCCAAGTCCTAGCGGGGCGTATCGGGGAGCTGTTTTTT.

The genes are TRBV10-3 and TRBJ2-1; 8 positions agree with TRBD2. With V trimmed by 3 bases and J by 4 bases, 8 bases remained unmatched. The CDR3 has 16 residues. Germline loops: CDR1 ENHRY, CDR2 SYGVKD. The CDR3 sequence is CAISDQLAGRYNEQFF. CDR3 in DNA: TGTGCCATCAGTGATCAGCTAGCGGGCCGGTACAATGAGCAGTTCTTC.

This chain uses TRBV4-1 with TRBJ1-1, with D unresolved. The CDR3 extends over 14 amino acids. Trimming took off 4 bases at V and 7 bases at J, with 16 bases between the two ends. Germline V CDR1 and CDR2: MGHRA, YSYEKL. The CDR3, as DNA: TGCGCCAGCAGCCCCATCAGGACGGACGTTGAAGCTTTCTTT. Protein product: CASSPIRTDVEAFF.

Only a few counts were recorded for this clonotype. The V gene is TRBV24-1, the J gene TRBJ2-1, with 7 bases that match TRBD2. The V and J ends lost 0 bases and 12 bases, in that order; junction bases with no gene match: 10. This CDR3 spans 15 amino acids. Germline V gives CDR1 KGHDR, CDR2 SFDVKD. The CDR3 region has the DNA TGTGCCACCAGTGATTTGATACGCGGGGGAGCCCGGCAGTTCTTC. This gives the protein CATSDLIRGGARQFF.

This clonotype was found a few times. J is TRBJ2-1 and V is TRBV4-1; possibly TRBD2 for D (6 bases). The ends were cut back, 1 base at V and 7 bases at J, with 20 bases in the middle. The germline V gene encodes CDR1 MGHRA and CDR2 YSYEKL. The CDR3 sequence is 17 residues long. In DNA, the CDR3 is TGCGCCAGCAGCCAAGGGCTCCTGAGGGCGGGAACTAATGAGCAGTTCTTC. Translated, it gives CASSQGLLRAGTNEQFF.

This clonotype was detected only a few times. The CDR3 here is CASRTGMDTDTQYF. CDR3 nucleotide sequence: TGTGCCAGCAGAACGGGGATGGACACAGATACGCAGTATTTT. The rearrangement links TRBV9 to TRBJ2-3; a possible D gene is TRBD2 (5 bases). CDR3 length: 14 amino acids. V lost 5 bases and J 2 bases, leaving 12 bases between the germline ends. Germline V CDR1 and CDR2: SGDLS, YYNGEE.

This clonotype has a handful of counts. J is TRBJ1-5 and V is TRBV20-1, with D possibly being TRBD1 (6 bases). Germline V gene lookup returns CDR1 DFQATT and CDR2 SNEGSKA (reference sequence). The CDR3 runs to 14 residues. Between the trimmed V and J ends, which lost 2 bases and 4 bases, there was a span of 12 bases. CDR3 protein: CSARTGQGNQPQHF. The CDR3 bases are TGCAGTGCTAGAACGGGGCAGGGGAATCAGCCCCAGCATTTT.

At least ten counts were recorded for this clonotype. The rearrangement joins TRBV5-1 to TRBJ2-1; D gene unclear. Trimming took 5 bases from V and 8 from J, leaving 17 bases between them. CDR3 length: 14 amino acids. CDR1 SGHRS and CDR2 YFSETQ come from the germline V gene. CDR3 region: CASSVTYTQDEQFF. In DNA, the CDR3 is TGCGCCAGCAGTGTGACTTATACCCAGGATGAGCAGTTCTTC. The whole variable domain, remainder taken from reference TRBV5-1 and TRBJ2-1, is KAGVTQTPRYLIKTRGQQVTLSCSPISGHRSVSWYQQTPGQGLQFLFEYFSETQRNKGNFPGRFSGRQFSNSRSEMNVSTLELGDSALYLCASSVTYTQDEQFFGPGTRLTVL.

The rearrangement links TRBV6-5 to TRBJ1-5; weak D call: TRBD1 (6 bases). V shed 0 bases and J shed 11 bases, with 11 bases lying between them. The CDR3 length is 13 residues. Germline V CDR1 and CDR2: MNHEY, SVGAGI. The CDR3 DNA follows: TGTGCCAGCAGTTACTCAACGCAGGGGTCCCAGCATTTT. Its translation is CASSYSTQGSQHF.

CDR3 in DNA: TGTGCCATCAGCCCTGGGACTAGCGGGGGCCACTCAGATACGCAGTATTTT. As protein: CAISPGTSGGHSDTQYF. The rearrangement links TRBV10-3 to TRBJ2-3; 14 bases agree with TRBD2. Trimming took 6 bases from V and 4 from J; bases not matched to a gene: 9. Germline CDR1 reads ENHRY; CDR2 reads SYGVKD. The CDR3 is made up of 17 amino acids.

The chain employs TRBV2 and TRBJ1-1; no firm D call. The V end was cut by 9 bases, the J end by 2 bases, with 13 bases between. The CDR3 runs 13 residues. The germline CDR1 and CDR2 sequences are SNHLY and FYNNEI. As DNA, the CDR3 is TGTGCCAGGGCACTTCAGAAAAACACTGAAGCTTTCTTT. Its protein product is CARALQKNTEAFF.

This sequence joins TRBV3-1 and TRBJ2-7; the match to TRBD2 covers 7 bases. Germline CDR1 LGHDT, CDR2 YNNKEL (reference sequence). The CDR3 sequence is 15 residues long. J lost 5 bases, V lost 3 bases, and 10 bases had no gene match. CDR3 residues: CASSHKREGADEQYF. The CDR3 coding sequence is TGTGCCAGCAGCCACAAGCGGGAAGGCGCAGACGAGCAGTACTTC.

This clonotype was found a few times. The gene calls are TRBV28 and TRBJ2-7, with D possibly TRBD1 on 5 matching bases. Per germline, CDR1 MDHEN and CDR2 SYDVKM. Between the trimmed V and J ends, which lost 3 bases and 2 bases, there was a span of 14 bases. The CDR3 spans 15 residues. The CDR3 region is CASSFAGSSPYEQYF. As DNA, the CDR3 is TGTGCCAGCAGTTTTGCAGGGTCCTCCCCCTACGAGCAGTACTTC.

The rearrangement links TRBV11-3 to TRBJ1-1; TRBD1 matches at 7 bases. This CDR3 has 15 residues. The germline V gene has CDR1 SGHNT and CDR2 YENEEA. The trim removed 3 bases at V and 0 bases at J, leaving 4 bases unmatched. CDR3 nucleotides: TGTGCCAGCAGCTTCGGGACAGACCTGAACACTGAAGCTTTCTTT. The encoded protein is CASSFGTDLNTEAFF.

The CDR3 is CASSSLSGTGTDTQYF. The CDR3 DNA is TGTGCCAGCAGCTCGCTTAGTGGGACTGGCACAGATACGCAGTATTTT. This sequence joins TRBV7-8 and TRBJ2-3, with D perhaps matching TRBD2 (6 bases). This CDR3 is 16 amino acids long. The germline gives CDR1 SGHVS, CDR2 FQNEAQ. V was trimmed by 4 bases and J by 1 base, leaving 15 bases between them.

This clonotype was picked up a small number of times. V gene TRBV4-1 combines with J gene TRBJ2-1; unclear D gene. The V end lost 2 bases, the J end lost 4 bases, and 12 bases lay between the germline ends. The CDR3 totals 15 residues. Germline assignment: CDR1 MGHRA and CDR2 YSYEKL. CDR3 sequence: CASSQNRPVYNEQFF. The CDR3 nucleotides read TGCGCCAGCAGCCAAAATAGGCCGGTTTACAATGAGCAGTTCTTC.

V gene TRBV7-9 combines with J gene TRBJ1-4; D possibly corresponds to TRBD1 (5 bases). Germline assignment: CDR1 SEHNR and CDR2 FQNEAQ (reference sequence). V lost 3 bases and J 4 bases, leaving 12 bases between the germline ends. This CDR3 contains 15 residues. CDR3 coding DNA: TGTGCCAGCAGCTTGCAGGGACGGATTAATGAAAAACTGTTTTTT. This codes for CASSLQGRINEKLFF.

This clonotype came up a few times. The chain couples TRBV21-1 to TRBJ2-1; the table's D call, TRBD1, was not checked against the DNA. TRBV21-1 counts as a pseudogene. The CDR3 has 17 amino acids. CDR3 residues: CASGQGRPGLKYNEQFF. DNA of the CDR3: TGTGCCAGCGGACAGGGGCGCCCGGGCCTGAAATACAATGAGCAGTTCTTC.

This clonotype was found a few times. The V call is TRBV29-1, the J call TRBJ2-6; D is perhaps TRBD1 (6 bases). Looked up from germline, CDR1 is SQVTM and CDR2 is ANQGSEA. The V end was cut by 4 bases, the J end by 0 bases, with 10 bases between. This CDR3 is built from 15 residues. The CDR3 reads CSVVGQLSGANVLTF. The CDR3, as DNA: TGCAGCGTTGTCGGACAGCTCTCTGGGGCCAACGTCCTGACTTTC.

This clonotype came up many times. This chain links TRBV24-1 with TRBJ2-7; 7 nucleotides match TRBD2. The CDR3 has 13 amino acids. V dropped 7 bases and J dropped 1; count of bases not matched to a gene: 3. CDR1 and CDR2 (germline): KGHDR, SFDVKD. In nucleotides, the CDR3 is TGTGCCACCAGGGATAGCGGGTCCTACGAGCAGTACTTC. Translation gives CATRDSGSYEQYF.

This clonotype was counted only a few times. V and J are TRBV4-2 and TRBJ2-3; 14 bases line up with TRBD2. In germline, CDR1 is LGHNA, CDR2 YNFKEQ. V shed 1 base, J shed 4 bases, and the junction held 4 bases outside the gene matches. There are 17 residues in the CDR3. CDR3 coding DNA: TGTGCCAGCAGCCAAGCTGGGACTAGCGGGAGTTCAGATACGCAGTATTTT. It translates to CASSQAGTSGSSDTQYF.

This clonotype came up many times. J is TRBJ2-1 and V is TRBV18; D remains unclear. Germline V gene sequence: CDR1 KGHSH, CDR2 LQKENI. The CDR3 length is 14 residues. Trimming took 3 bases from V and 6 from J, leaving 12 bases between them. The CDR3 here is CASSPPQPGNEQFF. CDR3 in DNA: TGTGCCAGCTCACCCCCCCAGCCGGGCAATGAGCAGTTCTTC.

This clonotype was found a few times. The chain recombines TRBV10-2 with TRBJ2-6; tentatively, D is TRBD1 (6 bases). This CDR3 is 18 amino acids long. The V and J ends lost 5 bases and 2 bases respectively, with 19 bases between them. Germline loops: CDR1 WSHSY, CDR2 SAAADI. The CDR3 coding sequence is TGCGCCAGCAGTCCGAGGGGTCGTCAGGGGCCTGGGGCCAACGTCCTGACTTTC. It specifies CASSPRGRQGPGANVLTF.

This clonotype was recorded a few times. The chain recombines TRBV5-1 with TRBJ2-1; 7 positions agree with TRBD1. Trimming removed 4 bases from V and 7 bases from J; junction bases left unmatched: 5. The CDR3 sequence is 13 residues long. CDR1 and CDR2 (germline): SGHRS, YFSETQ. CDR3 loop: CASSQDRWNEQFF. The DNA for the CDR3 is TGCGCCAGCAGCCAGGACAGGTGGAATGAGCAGTTCTTC.

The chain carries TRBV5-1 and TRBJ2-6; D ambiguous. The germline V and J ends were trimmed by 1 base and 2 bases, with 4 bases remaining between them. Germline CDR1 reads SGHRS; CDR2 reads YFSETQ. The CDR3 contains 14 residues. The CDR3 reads CASSLFAGANVLTF. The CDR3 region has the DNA TGCGCCAGCAGCTTGTTTGCTGGGGCCAACGTCCTGACTTTC.

The CDR3 nucleotides read TGTGCCAGCAGTTTATCGGCGGGGACGGGCGAGCAGTACGTC. Translating it yields CASSLSAGTGEQYV. The V and J genes are TRBV27 and TRBJ2-7, with D possibly TRBD2 on 6 matching bases. In germline, CDR1 is MNHEY, CDR2 SMNVEV (reference sequence). The length of the CDR3 is 14 residues. V was pared by 0 bases and J by 6 bases, with 12 bases between.

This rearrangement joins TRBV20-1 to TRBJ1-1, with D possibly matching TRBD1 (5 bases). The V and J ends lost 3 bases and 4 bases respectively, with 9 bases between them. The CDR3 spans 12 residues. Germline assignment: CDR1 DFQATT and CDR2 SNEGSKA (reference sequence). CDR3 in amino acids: CSARGERTEAFF. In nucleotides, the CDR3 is TGCAGTGCTAGGGGGGAACGCACTGAAGCTTTCTTT.